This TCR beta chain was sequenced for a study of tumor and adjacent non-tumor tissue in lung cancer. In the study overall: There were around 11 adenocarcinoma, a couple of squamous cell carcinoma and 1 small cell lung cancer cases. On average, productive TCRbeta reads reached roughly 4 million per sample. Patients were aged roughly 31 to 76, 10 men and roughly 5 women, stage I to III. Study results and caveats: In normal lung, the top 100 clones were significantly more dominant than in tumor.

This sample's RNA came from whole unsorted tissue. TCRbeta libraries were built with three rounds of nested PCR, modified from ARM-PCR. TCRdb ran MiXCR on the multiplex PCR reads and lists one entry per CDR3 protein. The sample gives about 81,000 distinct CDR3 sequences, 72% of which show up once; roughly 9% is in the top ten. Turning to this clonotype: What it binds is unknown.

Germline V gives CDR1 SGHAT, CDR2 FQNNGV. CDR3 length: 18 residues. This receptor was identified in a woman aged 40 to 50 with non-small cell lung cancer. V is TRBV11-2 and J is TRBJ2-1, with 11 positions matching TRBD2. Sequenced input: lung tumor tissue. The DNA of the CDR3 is TGTATCAGCAGCTCGCGCATAGTAACTAGCGGGGGACTAAGGGAGCAGTTCTTC. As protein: CISSSRIVTSGGLREQFF.